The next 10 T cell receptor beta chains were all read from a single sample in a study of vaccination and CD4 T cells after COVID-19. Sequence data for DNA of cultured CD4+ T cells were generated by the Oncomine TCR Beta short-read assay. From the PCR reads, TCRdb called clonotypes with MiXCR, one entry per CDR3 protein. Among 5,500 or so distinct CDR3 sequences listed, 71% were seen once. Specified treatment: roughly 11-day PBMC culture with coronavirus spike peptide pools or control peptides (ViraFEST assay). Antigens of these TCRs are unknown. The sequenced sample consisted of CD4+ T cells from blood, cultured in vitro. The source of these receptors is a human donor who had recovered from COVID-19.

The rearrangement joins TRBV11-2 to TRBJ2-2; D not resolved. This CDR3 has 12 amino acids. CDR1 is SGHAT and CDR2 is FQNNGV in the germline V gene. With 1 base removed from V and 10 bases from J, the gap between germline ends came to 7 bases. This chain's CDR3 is CASSLVGVELFF. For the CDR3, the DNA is TGTGCCAGCAGCTTAGTAGGCGTGGAGCTGTTTTTT.

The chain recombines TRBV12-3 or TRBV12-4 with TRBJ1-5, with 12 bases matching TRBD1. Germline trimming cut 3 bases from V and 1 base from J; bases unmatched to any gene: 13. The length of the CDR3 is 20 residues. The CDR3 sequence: CASSFRPGTGGGSSNQPQHF. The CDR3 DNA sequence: TGTGCCAGCAGTTTCCGCCCCGGGACAGGGGGCGGTTCGAGCAATCAGCCCCAGCATTTT.

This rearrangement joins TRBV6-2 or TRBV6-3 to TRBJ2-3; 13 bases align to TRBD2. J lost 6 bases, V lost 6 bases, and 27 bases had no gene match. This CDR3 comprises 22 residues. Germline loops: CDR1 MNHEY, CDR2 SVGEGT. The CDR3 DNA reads TGTGCCAGCAGCTGGTTTACGACTCGCCGACTGGGACTAGCGGGGTCCCAGGATACGCAGTATTTT. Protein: CASSWFTTRRLGLAGSQDTQYF.

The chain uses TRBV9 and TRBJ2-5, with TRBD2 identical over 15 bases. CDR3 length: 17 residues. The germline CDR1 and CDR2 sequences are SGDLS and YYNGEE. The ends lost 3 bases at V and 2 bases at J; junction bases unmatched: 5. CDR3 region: CASSGGTSGGLQETQYF. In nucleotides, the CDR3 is TGTGCCAGCAGCGGGGGGACTAGCGGGGGGTTACAAGAGACCCAGTACTTC. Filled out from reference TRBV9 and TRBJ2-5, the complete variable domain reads DSGVTQTPKHLITATGQRVTLRCSPRSGDLSVYWYQQSLDQGLQFLIQYYNGEERAKGNILERFSAQQFPDLHSELNLSSLELGDSALYFCASSGGTSGGLQETQYFGPGTRLLVL.

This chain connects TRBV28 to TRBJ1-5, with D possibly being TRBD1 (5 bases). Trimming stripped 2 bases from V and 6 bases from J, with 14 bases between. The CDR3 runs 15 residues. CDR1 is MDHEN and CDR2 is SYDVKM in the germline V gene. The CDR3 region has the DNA TGTGCCAGCAGTTTACAGTCAGGGACGTTTCAGCCCCAGCATTTT. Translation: CASSLQSGTFQPQHF.

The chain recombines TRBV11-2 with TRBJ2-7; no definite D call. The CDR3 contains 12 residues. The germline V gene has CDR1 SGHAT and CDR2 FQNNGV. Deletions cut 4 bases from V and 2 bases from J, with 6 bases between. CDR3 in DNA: TGTGCCAGCAGCTCAAACCCCTACGAGCAGTACTTC. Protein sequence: CASSSNPYEQYF. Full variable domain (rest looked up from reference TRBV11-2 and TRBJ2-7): EAGVAQSPRYKIIEKRQSVAFWCNPISGHATLYWYQQILGQGPKLLIQFQNNGVVDDSQLPKDRFSAERLKGVDSTLKIQPAKLEDSAVYLCASSSNPYEQYFGPGTRLTVT.

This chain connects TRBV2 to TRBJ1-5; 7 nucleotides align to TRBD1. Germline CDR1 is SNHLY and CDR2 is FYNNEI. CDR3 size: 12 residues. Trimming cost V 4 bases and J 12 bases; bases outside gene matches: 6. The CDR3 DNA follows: TGTGCCAGCAGTGGGGACAGCCTTGACCAGCATTTT. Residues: CASSGDSLDQHF.

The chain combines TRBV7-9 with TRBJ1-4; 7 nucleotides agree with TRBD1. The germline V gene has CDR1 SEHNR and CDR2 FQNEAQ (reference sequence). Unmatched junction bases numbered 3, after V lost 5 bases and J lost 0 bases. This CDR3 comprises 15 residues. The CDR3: CASSLGTATNEKLFF. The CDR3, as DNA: TGTGCCAGCAGCCTTGGGACAGCAACTAATGAAAAACTGTTTTTT.

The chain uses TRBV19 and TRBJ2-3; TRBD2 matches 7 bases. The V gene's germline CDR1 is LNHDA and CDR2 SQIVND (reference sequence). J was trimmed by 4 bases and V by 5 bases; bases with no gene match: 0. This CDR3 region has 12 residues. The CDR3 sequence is CASSLAADTQYF. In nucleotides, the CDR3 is TGTGCCAGTAGTCTAGCGGCAGATACGCAGTATTTT. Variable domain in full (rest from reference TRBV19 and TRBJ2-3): DGGITQSPKYLFRKEGQNVTLSCEQNLNHDAMYWYRQDPGQGLRLIYYSQIVNDFQKGDIAEGYSVSREKKESFPLTVTSAQKNPTAFYLCASSLAADTQYFGPGTRLTVL.

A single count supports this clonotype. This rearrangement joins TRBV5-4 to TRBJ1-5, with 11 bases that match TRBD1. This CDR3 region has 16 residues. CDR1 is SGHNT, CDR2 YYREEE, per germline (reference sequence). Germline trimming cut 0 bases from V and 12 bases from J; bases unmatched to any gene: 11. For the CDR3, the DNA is TGTGCCAGCAGCTTGGGGACAGGGGGCGGAATGAGAGACCAGCATTTT. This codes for CASSLGTGGGMRDQHF.